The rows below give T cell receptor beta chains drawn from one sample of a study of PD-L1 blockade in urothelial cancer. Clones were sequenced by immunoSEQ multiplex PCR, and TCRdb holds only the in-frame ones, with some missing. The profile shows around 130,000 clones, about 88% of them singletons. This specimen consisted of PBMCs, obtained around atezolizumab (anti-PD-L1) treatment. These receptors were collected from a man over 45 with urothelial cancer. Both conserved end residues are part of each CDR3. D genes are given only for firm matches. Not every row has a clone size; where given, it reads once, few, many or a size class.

DNA: TGTGCCAGCAACCGCGCAGGGACTAGCGGGCGGTACGAGCAGTACTTC
CDR3: CASNRAGTSGRYEQYF
D: TRBD2
J: TRBJ2-7
V: TRBV27
size: NA

DNA: TGTGCCAGTAGTATATTAAGCGGGGGCGAGCAGTACTTC
CDR3: CASSILSGGEQYF
D: TRBD2
J: TRBJ2-7
V: TRBV19
size: many

DNA: TGTGCCAGCAGCACCGACTCAGGGAGGGGGGAGACCCAGTACTTC
CDR3: CASSTDSGRGETQYF
D: NA
J: TRBJ2-5
V: TRBV6-1
size: NA

DNA: TGTGCCAGCTCATCAGGGGGCGCTCATGAAAAACTGTTTTTT
CDR3: CASSSGGAHEKLFF
D: TRBD1
J: TRBJ1-4
V: TRBV18
size: once

DNA: TGTGCCAGCAGCCAAGGAGAAGGCGGGACTAGCGGGTACGAGCAGTACTTC
CDR3: CASSQGEGGTSGYEQYF
D: TRBD2
J: TRBJ2-7
V: TRBV4-2
size: NA

DNA: TGTGCCTGGACCCGCTCCTACAATGAGCAGTTCTTC
CDR3: CAWTRSYNEQFF
D: NA
J: TRBJ2-1
V: TRBV30
size: NA

DNA: TGCGCCAGCAGCTTGGTGACGGGGTCGGAAAACACCATATATTTT
CDR3: CASSLVTGSENTIYF
D: NA
J: TRBJ1-3
V: TRBV5-1
size: NA

DNA: TGTGCCAGCAGTTACGAGGGAGGGGGTCTCACTGAAGCTTTCTTT
CDR3: CASSYEGGGLTEAFF
D: NA
J: TRBJ1-1
V: TRBV6-6
size: NA

DNA: TGTGCCAGCAGTCATTGGACAGGGAGGAGGACTACAGATACGCAGTATTTT
CDR3: CASSHWTGRRTTDTQYF
D: TRBD1
J: TRBJ2-3
V: TRBV27
size: NA

DNA: TGTGCCAGCAGGAGACTACAGGGGGGGGCGAACTCTGGAAACACCATATATTTT
CDR3: CASRRLQGGANSGNTIYF
D: TRBD1
J: TRBJ1-3
V: TRBV28
size: NA

DNA: TGCGCCAGCAGCCAGGCATTCAGCTCTGGAAACACCATATATTTT
CDR3: CASSQAFSSGNTIYF
D: NA
J: TRBJ1-3
V: TRBV4-1
size: NA

DNA: TGTGCCAGCTCACCACGGATTTCTGGGACAGCTGAAAAACTGTTTTTT
CDR3: CASSPRISGTAEKLFF
D: TRBD1
J: TRBJ1-4
V: TRBV18
size: NA

DNA: TGCGCCAGCAGCCAGGGGGGGCCTAGCGGCAATGAGCAGTTCTTC
CDR3: CASSQGGPSGNEQFF
D: NA
J: TRBJ2-1
V: TRBV4-1
size: NA

DNA: TGTGCCAGCCAAAGGAGGGAGGGAGCTGGCGAGCAGTACTTC
CDR3: CASQRREGAGEQYF
D: TRBD2
J: TRBJ2-7
V: TRBV7-8
size: NA

DNA: TGTGCCAGTAGTAGCGGGAGTGTCTACGAGCAGTACTTC
CDR3: CASSSGSVYEQYF
D: TRBD2
J: TRBJ2-7
V: TRBV19
size: NA

DNA: TGTGCCAGCAGTTTTGGGGCGCTCTATGGCTACACCTTC
CDR3: CASSFGALYGYTF
D: NA
J: TRBJ1-2
V: TRBV28
size: NA

DNA: TGTGCCAGCAGCCCTCCCAACAGGGAGAACACTGAAGCTTTCTTT
CDR3: CASSPPNRENTEAFF
D: NA
J: TRBJ1-1
V: TRBV2
size: NA

DNA: TGTGCCAGCAGCAGGGGGTTTGCCGGAAGGGCGGAGACCCAGTACTTC
CDR3: CASSRGFAGRAETQYF
D: NA
J: TRBJ2-5
V: TRBV9
size: NA

DNA: TGTGCCAGCAGTAATGACAGAGTCTATGGCTACACCTTC
CDR3: CASSNDRVYGYTF
D: NA
J: TRBJ1-2
V: TRBV5-5
size: NA

DNA: TGTGCCAGCAGTCCCAATAGCGGGAGCGGAGAGACCCAGTACTTC
CDR3: CASSPNSGSGETQYF
D: TRBD2
J: TRBJ2-5
V: TRBV6-5
size: NA

DNA: TGTGCCAGCAGCGTTGCCGGGACACTATTGACGGATACGCAGTATTTT
CDR3: CASSVAGTLLTDTQYF
D: NA
J: TRBJ2-3
V: TRBV9
size: NA

DNA: TGTGCCAGCAGCTTAGCGGCGGGAGGGCCCGCTAGCACAGATACGCAGTATTTT
CDR3: CASSLAAGGPASTDTQYF
D: TRBD2
J: TRBJ2-3
V: TRBV11-2
size: NA

DNA: TGTGCCAGCAGTTTAGGGGGTAGCGGGGTCGTCCAAGAGACCCAGTACTTC
CDR3: CASSLGGSGVVQETQYF
D: TRBD2
J: TRBJ2-5
V: TRBV28
size: NA

DNA: TGCGCCAGCAGCTCCCAGGGGACTACCACGAACACCGGGGAGCTGTTTTTT
CDR3: CASSSQGTTTNTGELFF
D: NA
J: TRBJ2-2
V: TRBV5-1
size: NA

DNA: TGTGCCAGCAGCTTGGGCTGGGCTGGCGAGACCCAGTACTTC
CDR3: CASSLGWAGETQYF
D: NA
J: TRBJ2-5
V: TRBV7-8
size: NA

DNA: TGTGCCAGCGGCCGGGAGACCTATGGCTACACCTTC
CDR3: CASGRETYGYTF
D: NA
J: TRBJ1-2
V: TRBV28
size: NA

DNA: TGTGCCAGTAGTAGCACCACAGGGGTTCGGTCCTACAATGAGCAGTTCTTC
CDR3: CASSSTTGVRSYNEQFF
D: TRBD1
J: TRBJ2-1
V: TRBV19
size: NA

DNA: TGTGCCAGCAGTTTCAATAGCGGGAGCTCCCACGAGCAGTACTTC
CDR3: CASSFNSGSSHEQYF
D: TRBD2
J: TRBJ2-7
V: TRBV28
size: NA

DNA: TGCAGCGTAGACAGGGGTTACACAGATACGCAGTATTTT
CDR3: CSVDRGYTDTQYF
D: TRBD1
J: TRBJ2-3
V: TRBV29-1
size: NA

DNA: TGTGCCTGGAGTGTTAGCGGGATCGAGACCCAGTACTTC
CDR3: CAWSVSGIETQYF
D: TRBD2
J: TRBJ2-5
V: TRBV30
size: few

DNA: TGTGCCAGTAGTAGGGGGACTAGCGGAAAACGCCAAGAGACCCAGTACTTC
CDR3: CASSRGTSGKRQETQYF
D: TRBD2
J: TRBJ2-5
V: TRBV19
size: NA

DNA: TGCCGGACAGGGGGCAACTATGGCTACACCTTC
CDR3: CRTGGNYGYTF
D: TRBD1
J: TRBJ1-2
V: TRBV20-1
size: NA

DNA: TGTGCCAGCAGTTCCCAGGTGCAGGGTGAAGCTTTCTTT
CDR3: CASSSQVQGEAFF
D: NA
J: TRBJ1-1
V: TRBV28
size: NA

DNA: TGTGCCAGCACTGAGACAGGGGCTTCCGGCACTGAAGCTTTCTTT
CDR3: CASTETGASGTEAFF
D: TRBD1
J: TRBJ1-1
V: TRBV28
size: NA

DNA: TGTGCCAGCAGTTACGGGCGGAGCGGGGGCACTGAAGCTTTCTTT
CDR3: CASSYGRSGGTEAFF
D: NA
J: TRBJ1-1
V: TRBV6-5
size: NA

DNA: TGTGCCAGCAGGACAGGGCGGCCAAATTCACCCCTCCACTTT
CDR3: CASRTGRPNSPLHF
D: TRBD1
J: TRBJ1-6
V: TRBV2
size: NA

DNA: TGTGCCACCACTTCAGGCTACGAGCAGTACTTC
CDR3: CATTSGYEQYF
D: NA
J: TRBJ2-7
V: TRBV6-5
size: NA

DNA: TGCGCCAGCAGTGAGGATGCGACAGGTGGGGGTGAAGCTTTCTTT
CDR3: CASSEDATGGGEAFF
D: NA
J: TRBJ1-1
V: TRBV10-1
size: once

DNA: TGTGCCAGCAGCTACAGACCGTCGTTGAGCACTGAAGCTTTCTTT
CDR3: CASSYRPSLSTEAFF
D: NA
J: TRBJ1-1
V: TRBV28
size: NA

DNA: TGTGCCAGTAACACACCTTCCGGGGGGAACACCGGGGAGCTGTTTTTT
CDR3: CASNTPSGGNTGELFF
D: NA
J: TRBJ2-2
V: TRBV19
size: NA

DNA: TGCGCCAGCAGCTACAGACAGGGGGAAGCTTTCTTT
CDR3: CASSYRQGEAFF
D: TRBD1
J: TRBJ1-1
V: TRBV5-1
size: NA

DNA: TGTGCCAGTACCCCACAGGGGCAGCCCCAGCATTTT
CDR3: CASTPQGQPQHF
D: TRBD1
J: TRBJ1-5
V: TRBV19
size: NA

DNA: TGTGCCAGCAGTTACTTGGCTAGCGGGAGGGGTGAGCAGTTCTTC
CDR3: CASSYLASGRGEQFF
D: TRBD2
J: TRBJ2-1
V: TRBV6-5
size: NA

DNA: TGTGCCACCAGCAACGGCAGGGGCCTTATGCACACTGAAGCTTTCTTT
CDR3: CATSNGRGLMHTEAFF
D: NA
J: TRBJ1-1
V: TRBV15
size: NA

DNA: TGTGCCAGCCGCAGGGGGAAGGAAGGCAAAAACATTCAGTACTTC
CDR3: CASRRGKEGKNIQYF
D: TRBD1
J: TRBJ2-4
V: TRBV5-4
size: NA

DNA: TGTGCCAGCAGAGGTACAGGGCCGACGAACTATGGCTACACCTTC
CDR3: CASRGTGPTNYGYTF
D: NA
J: TRBJ1-2
V: TRBV25-1
size: NA

DNA: TGCGCCAGCAGCTGGGGTCTCCGGGACAGTAACGCCGAGCAGTACTTC
CDR3: CASSWGLRDSNAEQYF
D: TRBD1
J: TRBJ2-7
V: TRBV5-1
size: NA

DNA: TGTGCCAGCGCCCCCCCCGTAGCGGGGTACAATGAGCAGTTCTTC
CDR3: CASAPPVAGYNEQFF
D: TRBD2
J: TRBJ2-1
V: TRBV9
size: NA

DNA: TGTGCCAGCAGCCCCGGAGCCAGCGCCAGCACAGATACGCAGTATTTT
CDR3: CASSPGASASTDTQYF
D: NA
J: TRBJ2-3
V: TRBV7-3
size: NA

DNA: TGTGCCAGCAGCTTAGGAGCCGGGGCTGGAAACACCATATATTTT
CDR3: CASSLGAGAGNTIYF
D: NA
J: TRBJ1-3
V: TRBV7-9
size: NA

DNA: TGTGCCAGCAGCCGAGAGACCCTCACGACCGGGACACGGCAGGAAAAACTGTTTTTT
CDR3: CASSRETLTTGTRQEKLFF
D: NA
J: TRBJ1-4
V: TRBV4-2
size: NA

DNA: TGTGCCTGGACCCGAGGGAACACTGAAGCTTTCTTT
CDR3: CAWTRGNTEAFF
D: NA
J: TRBJ1-1
V: TRBV30
size: NA

DNA: TGTGCCAGCTCTCTACTAGCGTCTGGGGCCAACGTCCTGACTTTC
CDR3: CASSLLASGANVLTF
D: TRBD2
J: TRBJ2-6
V: TRBV18
size: NA

DNA: TGTGCCAGCAGGCCTCAGGGGGATGGGACTGAAGCTTTCTTT
CDR3: CASRPQGDGTEAFF
D: TRBD1
J: TRBJ1-1
V: TRBV28
size: few